The T cell receptor beta chain described here comes from a study of T cell changes during pregnancy in multiple sclerosis (dated 2019 in TCRdb). For the study in its entirety: The study looked at changes in the T cell repertoire across pregnancy in women with multiple sclerosis.

The library was obtained by the immunoSEQ multiplex PCR assay. TCRdb provides this immuneACCESS table in a form limited to in-frame rearrangements. Some clones are lacking; in checked studies, under half of them reflect an unresolved V gene, and why the rest are absent is not known. This sample gives about 45,000 clones in total; approximately 89% of them show up just once. Around 2.6% of the sample rests with the top ten. The CDR3 goes from the cysteine to the phenylalanine over 15 residues. CDR3 DNA is the only sequence kept; it has 45 bases, read in frame from the first base. V is reduced by 6 bases and J by 8 bases, leaving a spacing of 21 bases between them. Via the germline V gene, CDR1 is SNHLY and CDR2 FYNNEI. Note on this clone: Its antigen is unknown. No much larger clone exists at a distance of one base, and base qualities are not known.

The V and J genes are TRBV2 and TRBJ2-3, with TRBD1 tentatively as D gene (6 bases match). The receptor comes from a female donor with multiple sclerosis, enrolled in a pregnancy study. The sample was CD8+ T cells from peripheral blood mononuclear cells, taken in the second trimester of pregnancy. The CDR3 reads CASSRTEIVEGTQYF. The bases are TGTGCCAGCAGCCGGACAGAAATAGTCGAGGGTACGCAGTATTTT.